Listed here are 8 T cell receptor beta chains from one sample, sequenced in a study of blood T cell repertoires in COVID-19. Sequenced by immunoSEQ multiplex PCR; TCRdb stores in-frame clones only, minus some. The data show 280,000 or so clones, with around 87% seen just once and 2% to 2.5% held by the top ten. Sample: peripheral blood. The receptors originated from a woman between 25 and 40 years old who had recovered from COVID-19.

The CDR3 loop is CASNDIMREAYNEQFF. The CDR3, as DNA: TGTGCCAGTAACGACATCATGCGGGAGGCTTACAATGAGCAGTTCTTC. The chain recombines TRBV19 with TRBJ2-1; 8 bases align to TRBD2. Trimming at V came to 7 bases and at J to 4 bases, leaving 12 bases not matched to a gene. CDR3 size: 16 residues. Germline CDR1 LNHDA, CDR2 SQIVND (reference sequence).

The chain is built from TRBV19 and TRBJ1-1; the match to TRBD1 covers 8 bases. The CDR3 consists of 15 residues. Unmatched junction bases numbered 2, after V lost 1 base and J lost 1 base. The germline gives CDR1 LNHDA, CDR2 SQIVND (reference sequence). The CDR3: CASSIGQGSNTEAFF. CDR3 sequence (DNA): TGTGCCAGTAGTATAGGACAGGGGTCGAACACTGAAGCTTTCTTT. The full variable domain, with the rest looked up from reference TRBV19 and TRBJ1-1, is DGGITQSPKYLFRKEGQNVTLSCEQNLNHDAMYWYRQDPGQGLRLIYYSQIVNDFQKGDIAEGYSVSREKKESFPLTVTSAQKNPTAFYLCASSIGQGSNTEAFFGQGTRLTVV.

The chain couples TRBV4-3 to TRBJ1-3, with D unclear. CDR1 is LGHNA and CDR2 is YSLEER in the germline V gene. There are 16 residues in the CDR3. The ends were cut back, 0 bases at V and 4 bases at J, with 13 bases in the middle. The CDR3 protein is CASSQDRLYGGNTIYF. CDR3 sequence (DNA): TGCGCCAGCAGCCAAGATCGGTTATACGGGGGAAACACCATATATTTT.

This clone was detected many times. The chain couples TRBV19 to TRBJ1-1, with D possibly being TRBD1 (6 bases). CDR3 length: 14 amino acids. Per germline, CDR1 LNHDA and CDR2 SQIVND (reference sequence). V was trimmed by 6 bases and J by 7 bases, leaving 18 bases between them. The CDR3 DNA sequence: TGTGCCAGTAGACAAGACAGGTTCTCAGGTGAAGCTTTCTTT. This sequence encodes CASRQDRFSGEAFF.

The genes are TRBV5-5 and TRBJ2-5; a weak D match, TRBD2 (6 bases). The germline V gene has CDR1 SGHKS and CDR2 YYEKEE (reference sequence). The germline V and J ends were trimmed by 0 bases and 3 bases, with 12 bases remaining between them. The length of the CDR3 is 15 residues. Written as DNA, the CDR3 is TGTGCCAGCAGCTTGGTGAGCAGGGAGGAAGAGACCCAGTACTTC. Its translation is CASSLVSREEETQYF.

The genes are TRBV29-1 and TRBJ2-2; 7 bases line up with TRBD1. The CDR3 is 13 residues long. With V trimmed by 5 bases and J by 7 bases, 7 bases remained unmatched. The germline CDR1 and CDR2 sequences are SQVTM and ANQGSEA. The CDR3 DNA reads as TGCAGCGTTTCAAAGGGGGCGTTCGGGGAGCTGTTTTTT. Its protein is CSVSKGAFGELFF.

This clone was seen more than once but under ten times. J is TRBJ2-2 and V is TRBV24-1; D ambiguous. CDR1 and CDR2 (germline): KGHDR, SFDVKD. Trimming cost V 0 bases and J 0 bases, with 7 bases left between them. CDR3 length: 16 residues. Written as DNA, the CDR3 is TGTGCCACCAGTGATTTGGTCGGTGCGAACACCGGGGAGCTGTTTTTT. This sequence encodes CATSDLVGANTGELFF.

This clone was found a few times. The genes are TRBV6-5 and TRBJ1-2; 7 bases agree with TRBD1. Germline trimming cut 6 bases from V and 7 bases from J; bases unmatched to any gene: 5. Germline V gives CDR1 MNHEY, CDR2 SVGAGI. The CDR3 is made up of 12 amino acids. CDR3 residues: CASRTGTVGYTF. The DNA of the CDR3 is TGTGCCAGCAGGACCGGGACAGTTGGCTACACCTTC.